Detailed here is one T cell receptor beta chain. Antigen: not known. The CDR3 consists of 13 residues. The V segment lost 5 bases and the J segment 3 bases; nucleotides outside the gene matches: 3. Germline V gene lookup returns CDR1 SEHNR and CDR2 FQNEAQ (reference sequence). This specimen belongs to a study of cytomegalovirus exposure and HLA in healthy donors. 13 Jbeta primers and 60 Vbeta primers were used for the PCR. Libraries were prepared by immunoSEQ multiplex PCR; TCRdb keeps only in-frame clonotypes and omits some of them. The sample totals 65,000 to 90,000 clones. General study findings and limits: One later analysis reportedly identified an Asian-associated ancestry cluster that showed fewer N-insertions than the approximately 670-donor mean. It was reported that TCR beta sequences correctly inferred the HLA-A and HLA-B alleles for most subjects.

This chain uses TRBV7-9 with TRBJ1-2; TRBD1 agrees at 7 bases. Sequencing used PBMCs. The TCR was taken from a female donor in good health and CMV-seropositive. CDR3 bases: TGTGCCAGCAGCCCCGACAGGGACTATGGCTACACCTTC. This encodes CASSPDRDYGYTF.